The 23 T cell receptor beta chains reported below all come from one sample, sequenced in a study of blood T cell repertoires in COVID-19. Clones were read by immunoSEQ multiplex PCR, and TCRdb kept only the in-frame ones, dropping some. The sample records about 62,000 clones, 80% to 90% being singletons. The sample comprised peripheral blood. All receptors derive from a woman aged 55-69 years with COVID-19, enrolled during active disease.

The CDR3 sequence: CASSRTGSAEQYF. Written as DNA, the CDR3 is TGTGCCAGCAGCCGGACAGGGTCGGCCGAGCAGTACTTC. The rearrangement joins TRBV7-9 to TRBJ2-7, with 8 bases aligning to TRBD1. Germline CDR1 is SEHNR and CDR2 is FQNEAQ (reference sequence). The J segment lost 6 bases and the V segment lost 5 bases, leaving 6 bases of the junction unmatched. There are 13 residues in the CDR3.

The chain uses TRBV11-2 and TRBJ2-4; possible D gene TRBD2, 6 bases. The germline gives CDR1 SGHAT, CDR2 FQNNGV. Deletions cut 1 base from V and 8 bases from J, with 15 bases between. The CDR3 runs 15 residues. In DNA, the CDR3 is TGTGCCAGCAGCTTAGGGGGGAGGAGGGATGACATTCAGTACTTC. This sequence encodes CASSLGGRRDDIQYF.

This clone was counted once. The V and J genes are TRBV7-2 and TRBJ2-7, with no clear D. Germline CDR1 SGHTA, CDR2 FQGNSA. The CDR3 is made up of 11 amino acids. Trimming took 5 bases from V and 4 from J, leaving 6 bases between them. The CDR3 reads CASSREYEQYF. The DNA of the CDR3 is TGTGCCAGCAGCCGAGAGTACGAGCAGTACTTC.

The rearrangement joins TRBV9 to TRBJ2-7, with TRBD2 matching over 8 bases. CDR1 and CDR2 (germline): SGDLS, YYNGEE. V lost 3 bases to trimming and J lost 6 bases; unmatched junction nucleotides: 8. The CDR3 runs 14 residues. CDR3 in amino acids: CASSAGTSFGEQYF. The CDR3 coding sequence is TGTGCCAGCAGCGCCGGGACTAGTTTCGGCGAGCAGTACTTC.

The chain joins TRBV4-1 to TRBJ2-7; D is uncertain. The germline V gene encodes CDR1 MGHRA and CDR2 YSYEKL. V gave up 4 bases and J gave up 0 bases, with 19 bases separating them. This CDR3 has 17 amino acids. The CDR3 spells CASSPSQSPRSSYEQYF. The CDR3 DNA follows: TGCGCCAGCAGCCCTTCTCAAAGCCCCCGTAGCTCCTACGAGCAGTACTTC.

This clone came up once. This chain connects TRBV11-3 to TRBJ2-2, with D perhaps TRBD1 (6 bases). Germline V gene lookup returns CDR1 SGHNT and CDR2 YENEEA. V lost 3 bases, J lost 7 bases, and 15 bases lay in between. This CDR3 comprises 15 residues. CDR3 in DNA: TGTGCCAGCAGCTTCAGGTCAGGGGTTAGCGGGGAGCTGTTTTTT. Translation gives CASSFRSGVSGELFF.

V and J are TRBV6-5 and TRBJ1-3, with unresolved D. Trimming stripped 3 bases from V and 14 bases from J, with 17 bases between. The V gene's germline CDR1 is MNHEY and CDR2 SVGAGI. The CDR3 runs to 13 residues. In DNA, the CDR3 is TGTGCCAGCAGTTATAGAACCACGTCACCCGTATATTTT. It encodes CASSYRTTSPVYF.

The chain carries TRBV6-2 or TRBV6-3 and TRBJ2-2, with D perhaps TRBD1 (5 bases). V was pared by 4 bases and J by 0 bases, with 15 bases between. This CDR3 region has 17 residues. CDR1 and CDR2 (germline): MNHEY, SVGEGT. The CDR3 nucleotides read TGTGCCAGCAGTTGGCGCGTTGTCAGGGCGAACACCGGGGAGCTGTTTTTT. This translates into CASSWRVVRANTGELFF.

As concerns this clone: A junction boundary mismatches the germline segment, possibly from a read error. The rearrangement uses TRBV30 and TRBJ2-7, with a possible D match to TRBD2 (6 bases). The germline CDR1 and CDR2 sequences are GTSNPN and SVGIG (reference sequence). This CDR3 has 13 amino acids. The CDR3 spells CAWSSSDGGISHF. CDR3 bases: TGTGCCTGGAGTTCCTCGGATGGCGGGATTTCCCACTTC.

The CDR3 region is CAISEARAPNEKLFF. The CDR3 DNA reads TGTGCCATCAGTGAGGCCAGGGCCCCTAATGAAAAACTGTTTTTT. V is TRBV10-3 and J is TRBJ1-4, with D possibly TRBD1 on 5 matching bases. This CDR3 is 15 amino acids long. Deletions cut 2 bases from V and 3 bases from J, with 10 bases between. CDR1 and CDR2 (germline): ENHRY, SYGVKD.

The CDR3 DNA reads TGTGCCAGTAGTATCCACGGTCCCAAGACCCAGTACTTC. This translates into CASSIHGPKTQYF. V and J are TRBV19 and TRBJ2-5; no clear D gene. The CDR3 spans 13 residues. V gave up 3 bases and J gave up 6 bases, with 11 bases separating them. CDR1 and CDR2 from the germline V gene are LNHDA and SQIVND (reference sequence).

This clone was detected only a few times. The chain has TRBV6-5 and TRBJ1-1; D gene uncertain. The CDR3 is made up of 15 amino acids. Germline V gene data show CDR1 as MNHEY and CDR2 as SVGAGI. Trimming removed 8 bases at V and 0 bases at J, with 16 bases between. CDR3 residues: CASGASAAMNTEAFF. The CDR3, as DNA: TGTGCCAGCGGCGCCAGTGCGGCGATGAACACTGAAGCTTTCTTT.

This chain uses TRBV11-2 with TRBJ2-5; tentatively, D is TRBD2 (6 bases). V was shortened by 7 bases and J by 1 base, with 16 bases between the two germline ends. The CDR3 extends over 15 amino acids. Germline V gene data show CDR1 as SGHAT and CDR2 as FQNNGV. The CDR3 sequence is CASTFGRGSQETQYF. The CDR3, as DNA: TGTGCCAGCACTTTTGGGCGGGGATCCCAAGAGACCCAGTACTTC.

The gene calls are TRBV30 and TRBJ2-7; TRBD2 matches 7 bases. V gave up 4 bases and J gave up 0 bases; unmatched junction bases: 6. This CDR3 is built from 14 residues. The germline V gene has CDR1 GTSNPN and CDR2 SVGIG (reference sequence). The CDR3 sequence: CAWTPLAVSYEQYF. CDR3 coding DNA: TGTGCCTGGACGCCGCTAGCGGTCTCCTACGAGCAGTACTTC.

The chain links TRBV12-3 or TRBV12-4 to TRBJ2-7; D is unresolved. Trimming cost V 0 bases and J 7 bases, with 7 bases left between them. CDR3 length: 12 amino acids. The CDR3 sequence: CASSLASREQYF. CDR3 coding DNA: TGTGCCAGCAGTTTAGCCTCGAGGGAGCAGTACTTC.

The V and J genes are TRBV9 and TRBJ2-6; D unresolved. V lost 0 bases and J 2 bases, leaving 3 bases between the germline ends. The length of the CDR3 is 14 residues. Germline V gene lookup returns CDR1 SGDLS and CDR2 YYNGEE. CDR3 sequence (DNA): TGTGCCAGCAGCGTAGCTACTGGGGCCAACGTCCTGACTTTC. It encodes CASSVATGANVLTF.

This chain joins TRBV19 and TRBJ2-3; TRBD1 aligns across 7 bases. CDR3 length: 15 residues. CDR1 is LNHDA and CDR2 is SQIVND in the germline V gene (reference sequence). Germline trimming cut 6 bases from V and 1 base from J; bases unmatched to any gene: 7. CDR3 nucleotides: TGTGCCAGTAGCTGGGACAGTTCTGGCACAGATACGCAGTATTTT. Residues: CASSWDSSGTDTQYF.

This chain connects TRBV6-2 or TRBV6-3 to TRBJ2-7; 8 nucleotides match TRBD2. V lost 6 bases and J lost 2; bases outside the gene matches: 12. The CDR3 covers 16 residues. The germline V gene has CDR1 MNHEY and CDR2 SVGEGT. The CDR3 region is CASSLHLAGYPYEQYF. In DNA, the CDR3 is TGTGCCAGCAGCCTTCACCTAGCGGGTTATCCCTACGAGCAGTACTTC.

This chain joins TRBV30 and TRBJ2-7; no clear D. The CDR3 has 13 residues. The V gene lost 2 bases and the J gene lost 6 bases, with 14 bases spanning the gap. The germline V gene has CDR1 GTSNPN and CDR2 SVGIG (reference sequence). The CDR3 DNA follows: TGTGCCTGGAGTCCCCTGGGTGCAGGCGAGCAGTACTTC. Its translation: CAWSPLGAGEQYF.

The rearrangement uses TRBV12-3 or TRBV12-4 and TRBJ1-1; D uncertain. The CDR3 covers 13 residues. Trimming removed 4 bases from V and 8 bases from J, with 14 bases in between. CDR3 sequence: CASSSTQAGEAFF. CDR3 DNA: TGTGCCAGCAGTTCCACCCAGGCTGGAGAAGCTTTCTTT.

The chain joins TRBV6-2 or TRBV6-3 to TRBJ2-2, with TRBD1 matching over 9 bases. Losses at the gene ends were 5 bases for V and 5 bases for J; bases not matched to a gene: 3. This CDR3 region has 14 residues. The germline V gene has CDR1 MNHEY and CDR2 SVGEGT. The CDR3 sequence: CASSRTGETGELFF. The CDR3 DNA reads TGTGCCAGCAGTAGGACAGGGGAGACCGGGGAGCTGTTTTTT.

V and J are TRBV7-2 and TRBJ2-1; 10 positions agree with TRBD2. This CDR3 comprises 13 residues. Germline V CDR1 and CDR2: SGHTA, FQGNSA. Trimming at V came to 8 bases and at J to 8 bases, leaving 6 bases not matched to a gene. The CDR3 here is CASLGSGRYEQFF. In DNA form, the CDR3 reads TGTGCCAGCCTCGGTAGCGGGAGGTATGAGCAGTTCTTC.

The gene calls are TRBV7-2 and TRBJ2-7; 8 nucleotides agree with TRBD1. The V segment lost 3 bases and the J segment 7 bases; nucleotides outside the gene matches: 5. The CDR3 spans 13 residues. Germline CDR1 and CDR2: SGHTA and FQGNSA. DNA of the CDR3: TGTGCCAGCAGCTTGGACAGGGTGAAGGAGCAGTACTTC. Amino acid sequence: CASSLDRVKEQYF.